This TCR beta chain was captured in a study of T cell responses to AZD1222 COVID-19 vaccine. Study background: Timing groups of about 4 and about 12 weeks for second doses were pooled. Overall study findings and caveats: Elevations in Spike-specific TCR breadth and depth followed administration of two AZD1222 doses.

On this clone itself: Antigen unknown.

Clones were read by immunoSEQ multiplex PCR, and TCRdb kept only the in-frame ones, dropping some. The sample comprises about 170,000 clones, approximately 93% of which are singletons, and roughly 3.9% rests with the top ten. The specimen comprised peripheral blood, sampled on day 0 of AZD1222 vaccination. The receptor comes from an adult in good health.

CDR3 DNA sequence: TGCGCCAGCAGTTTTGCAGGGGTCGCTGAAGCTTTCTTT. Protein product: CASSFAGVAEAFF. This chain uses TRBV10-1 with TRBJ1-1; D perhaps matches TRBD1 (6 bases). CDR3 size: 13 residues. Germline V gene lookup returns CDR1 WNHNN and CDR2 SYGVQD (reference sequence). The V end was cut by 5 bases, the J end by 6 bases, with 13 bases between.